This T cell receptor beta chain derives from a study of beta chain features in type 1 diabetes. Study summary: Healthy donors and patients had similar age, gender and cell yields.

Every bit of the isolated RNA underwent reverse transcription, so sequencing read expressed TCRB transcripts. Produced via immunoSEQ multiplex PCR; TCRdb's table is partial and in-frame only. The sample lists 300,000 to 350,000 clones, 8% occurring once. A word on this clone: Its cognate antigen is unknown.

The CDR3 contains 15 residues. The germline V gene encodes CDR1 MNHEY and CDR2 SVGAGI. The V segment lost 6 bases and the J segment 5 bases; nucleotides outside the gene matches: 9. Study results and limitations: At VDJ recombination sites, type 1 diabetes patients had fewer insertions and more deleted nucleotides. It was among patients, rather than healthy donors, that naive, central memory and Treg TCRB repertoires appeared more similar.

Isolation of CD4+ naive, central memory, regulatory and stem cell-like memory cells was achieved by sorting via CD45RO/CCR7/CD25/CD127/CD95/CD27. The chain recombines TRBV6-5 with TRBJ1-1; 10 bases fit TRBD1. Sequencing input: central memory CD4+ T cells from blood. This TCR derives from a woman under 30 in good health. The CDR3 nucleotides read TGTGCCAGCAGCTCCTGGACAGGGGGGGATACTGAAGCTTTCTTT. Encoded protein: CASSSWTGGDTEAFF.